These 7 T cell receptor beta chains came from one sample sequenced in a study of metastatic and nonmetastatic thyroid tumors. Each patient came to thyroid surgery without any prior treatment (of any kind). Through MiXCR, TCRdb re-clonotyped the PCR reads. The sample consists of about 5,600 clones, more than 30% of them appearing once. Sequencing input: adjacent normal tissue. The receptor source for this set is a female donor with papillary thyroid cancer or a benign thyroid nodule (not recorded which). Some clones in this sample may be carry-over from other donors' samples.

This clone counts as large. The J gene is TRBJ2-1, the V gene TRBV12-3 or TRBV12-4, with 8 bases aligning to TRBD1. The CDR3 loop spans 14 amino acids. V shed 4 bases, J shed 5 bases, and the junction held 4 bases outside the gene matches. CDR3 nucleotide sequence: TGTGCCAGCAGTTCGAAGACAGGGGACAATGAGCAGTTCTTC. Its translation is CASSSKTGDNEQFF.

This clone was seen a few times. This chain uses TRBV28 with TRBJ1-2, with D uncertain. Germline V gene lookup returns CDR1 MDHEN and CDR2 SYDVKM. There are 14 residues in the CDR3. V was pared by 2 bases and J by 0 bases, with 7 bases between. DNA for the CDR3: TGTGCCAGCAGTTTAAGGGTGTCTAACTATGGCTACACCTTC. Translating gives CASSLRVSNYGYTF.

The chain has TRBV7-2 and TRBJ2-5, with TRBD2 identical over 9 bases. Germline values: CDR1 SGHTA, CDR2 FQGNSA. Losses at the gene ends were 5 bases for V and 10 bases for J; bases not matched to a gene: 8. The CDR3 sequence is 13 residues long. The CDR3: CASSTSTSGVQYF. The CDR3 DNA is TGTGCCAGCAGCACCTCGACTAGCGGAGTCCAGTACTTC. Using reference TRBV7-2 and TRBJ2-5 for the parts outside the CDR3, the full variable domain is GAGVSQSPSNKVTEKGKDVELRCDPISGHTALYWYRQSLGQGLEFLIYFQGNSAPDKSGLPSDRFSAERTGGSVSTLTIQRTQQEDSAVYLCASSTSTSGVQYFGPGTRLLVL.

The CDR3 spells CASSWETVNTEAFF. CDR3 bases: TGCGCCAGCAGCTGGGAGACAGTGAACACTGAAGCTTTCTTT. This rearrangement joins TRBV5-1 to TRBJ1-1, with a possible D match to TRBD1 (5 bases). V lost 3 bases, J lost 0 bases, and 9 bases lay in between. CDR3 length: 14 residues. In germline, CDR1 is SGHRS, CDR2 YFSETQ.

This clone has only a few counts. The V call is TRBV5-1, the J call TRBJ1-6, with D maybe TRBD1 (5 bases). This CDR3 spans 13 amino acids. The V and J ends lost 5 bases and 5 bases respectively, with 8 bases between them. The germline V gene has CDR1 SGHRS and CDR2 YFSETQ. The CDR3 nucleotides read TGCGCCAGCAGTACGGACAATAATTCACCCCTCCACTTT. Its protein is CASSTDNNSPLHF.

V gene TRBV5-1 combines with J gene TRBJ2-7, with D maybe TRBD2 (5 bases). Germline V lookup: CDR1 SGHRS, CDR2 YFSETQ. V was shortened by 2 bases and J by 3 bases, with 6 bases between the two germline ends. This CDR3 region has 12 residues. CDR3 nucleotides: TGCGCCAGCAGCTTTGAGGGCTACGAGCAGTACTTC. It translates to CASSFEGYEQYF.

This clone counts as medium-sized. The CDR3 sequence is CASSDPRQGDREQFF. As DNA, the CDR3 is TGTGCCAGCAGTGATCCCCGACAGGGAGATAGGGAGCAGTTCTTC. V and J are TRBV6-1 and TRBJ2-1; 7 positions agree with TRBD1. Germline lookup yields CDR1 MNHNS and CDR2 SASEGT. V lost 3 bases to trimming and J lost 10 bases; unmatched junction nucleotides: 12. The CDR3 runs 15 residues.